These 3 T cell receptor beta chains were sequenced from one sample in a study of T-cell reconstitution after alpha-beta-depleted transplantation in children. TCRbeta library construction was performed incorporating unique molecular identifiers. Each CDR3 protein gets one entry after TCRdb re-called the PCR reads with MiXCR. This sample has some 390,000 distinct CDR3 sequences, with 20% found just once. The sample in question was PBMCs from the stem cell graft donor, obtained from the stem cell graft. These receptors originate from a human donor who donated a stem cell graft to a child with acute myeloid leukemia.

The chain couples TRBV3-2 to TRBJ2-3; the table calls TRBD2, which could not be checked here. TRBV3-2 is marked as a pseudogene. CDR3 length equals 19 residues. The CDR3 bases are TGTGCCAGCAGACCCCTGACTAGCGGGGTCGAATCTAGCACAGATACGCAGTATTTT. It codes for CASRPLTSGVESSTDTQYF.

This chain links TRBV11-2 with TRBJ2-7; 8 bases fit TRBD2. Germline CDR1 SGHAT, CDR2 FQNNGV. V gave up 4 bases and J gave up 2 bases; unmatched junction bases: 13. This CDR3 comprises 17 residues. CDR3 nucleotide sequence: TGTGCCAGCAGCTCAATACCAGCGGGAGAGAGACCCTACGAGCAGTACTTC. Its translation: CASSSIPAGERPYEQYF.

V and J are TRBV20-1 and TRBJ2-1; the D is unclear. The germline V gene encodes CDR1 DFQATT and CDR2 SNEGSKA (reference sequence). The CDR3 sequence is 10 residues long. Trimming took off 7 bases at V and 5 bases at J, with 6 bases between the two ends. CDR3: CSGRDNEQFF. The DNA of the CDR3 is TGCAGTGGTCGGGACAATGAGCAGTTCTTC.